This entry lists 7 T cell receptor beta chains sequenced from one sample in a study of T cell repertoires in ileal Crohn's disease. This table comes from immunoSEQ multiplex PCR, and its TCRdb copy is limited to in-frame clones, with some not included. Counted here are some 2,000 clones, under 90% occurring once; the ten biggest clones make up roughly 13%. Input material: ileal tissue. The receptors were gathered from an adult with Crohn's disease.

The rearrangement joins TRBV6-1 to TRBJ2-7; 7 bases map to TRBD2. Germline CDR1 reads MNHNS; CDR2 reads SASEGT. The CDR3 sequence is 16 residues long. Trimming took 3 bases from V and 3 from J; bases not matched to a gene: 11. Here the CDR3 DNA reads TGTGCCAGCAGTGACTACGGGGGGACCACTTACTACGAGCAGTACTTC. Its translation is CASSDYGGTTYYEQYF.

The chain couples TRBV9 to TRBJ1-5, with D possibly matching TRBD1 (5 bases). CDR3 length equals 14 residues. V lost 3 bases and J 4 bases, leaving 11 bases between the germline ends. In germline, CDR1 is SGDLS, CDR2 YYNGEE. The CDR3 bases are TGTGCCAGCAGCGCCGGGACTGAGAATCAGCCCCAGCATTTT. Translation gives CASSAGTENQPQHF.

V and J are TRBV6-5 and TRBJ2-7, with D possibly TRBD1 on 5 matching bases. CDR3 length equals 13 residues. V was trimmed by 7 bases and J by 1 base, leaving 11 bases between them. Germline-derived CDR1 and CDR2 are MNHEY and SVGAGI. CDR3 sequence (DNA): TGTGCCAGCAAACTACCAGGGTCCTACGAGCAGTACTTC. This translates into CASKLPGSYEQYF.

V and J are TRBV11-2 and TRBJ2-1; 12 bases fit TRBD2. Germline trimming cut 4 bases from V and 2 bases from J; bases unmatched to any gene: 6. The CDR3 contains 17 residues. Germline CDR1 reads SGHAT; CDR2 reads FQNNGV. The CDR3 here is CASSSTSSGGAYNEQFF. In DNA form, the CDR3 reads TGTGCCAGCAGCTCCACCTCTAGCGGGGGGGCCTACAATGAGCAGTTCTTC.

This clone was observed a single time. V is TRBV27 and J is TRBJ1-1; 7 bases fit TRBD1. V shed 4 bases and J 1 base; nucleotides not matched to a gene: 6. Germline CDR1 is MNHEY and CDR2 is SMNVEV (reference sequence). The CDR3 totals 15 residues. For the CDR3, the DNA is TGTGCCAGCAGTTCATACAGGGGAAAGAACACTGAAGCTTTCTTT. Residues: CASSSYRGKNTEAFF.

This clone appeared a few times. The chain joins TRBV5-1 to TRBJ1-2; tentative D call: TRBD1 (5 bases). Trimming left V 4 bases short and J 5 bases short, with 15 bases between. CDR1 is SGHRS, CDR2 YFSETQ, per germline. This CDR3 contains 14 residues. The CDR3 region has the DNA TGCGCCAGCAGCGGCGGACAAGTCAGATATGGCTACACCTTC. It encodes CASSGGQVRYGYTF.

The genes are TRBV5-1 and TRBJ2-1; TRBD2 agrees at 9 bases. V lost 4 bases, J lost 10 bases, and 9 bases stayed unmatched. The CDR3 has 14 amino acids. The germline V gene has CDR1 SGHRS and CDR2 YFSETQ. The CDR3 is CASSQGTSLGEQFF. CDR3 nucleotide sequence: TGCGCCAGCAGCCAAGGGACTAGCTTAGGGGAGCAGTTCTTC.